Below, 10 T cell receptor beta chains from the same sample are listed, as sequenced in a study of cytomegalovirus exposure and HLA in healthy donors. Sequenced by immunoSEQ multiplex PCR; TCRdb stores in-frame clones only, minus some. The table lists 90,000 to 150,000 clones, around 85% of them singletons. The sequencing sample was made of PBMCs. The receptors were gathered from a man younger than 35 in good health and CMV-seropositive.

The V call is TRBV27, the J call TRBJ1-5; D is unresolved. The CDR3 consists of 16 residues. V lost 5 bases and J 4 bases, leaving 18 bases between the germline ends. Germline CDR1 and CDR2: MNHEY and SMNVEV (reference sequence). CDR3 DNA sequence: TGTGCCAGCAGTCCCGCCGGCGGGATCAGGAATCAGCCCCAGCATTTT. Amino acid sequence: CASSPAGGIRNQPQHF.

The chain has TRBV29-1 and TRBJ1-2; TRBD1 is a possible D gene (5 bases). Germline loops: CDR1 SQVTM, CDR2 ANQGSEA. V dropped 6 bases and J dropped 4 bases, with 18 bases sitting between them. This CDR3 has 14 amino acids. CDR3 nucleotides: TGCAGCGTCTTGACCGACAGTTTCAGCTATGGCTACACCTTC. Translated: CSVLTDSFSYGYTF.

This clone was counted once. This chain links TRBV7-9 with TRBJ2-2, with D tentatively TRBD1 (5 bases). This CDR3 spans 14 amino acids. V was cut by 4 bases and J by 2 bases, with 8 bases left in between. CDR1 is SEHNR, CDR2 FQNEAQ, per germline (reference sequence). The CDR3 coding sequence is TGTGCCAGCAGCTCGACAGACAACACCGGGGAGCTGTTTTTT. Residues: CASSSTDNTGELFF.

This sequence joins TRBV6-5 and TRBJ1-1, with D possibly being TRBD1 (6 bases). Looked up from germline, CDR1 is MNHEY and CDR2 is SVGAGI. Trimming removed 2 bases from V and 2 bases from J, with 12 bases in between. The length of the CDR3 is 15 residues. CDR3 loop: CASSYGQGINTEAFF. The CDR3 DNA reads as TGTGCCAGCAGTTACGGCCAGGGGATTAACACTGAAGCTTTCTTT.

This rearrangement joins TRBV10-1 to TRBJ1-2; D is possibly TRBD1 (5 bases). CDR3 length: 13 residues. Per the germline V gene, CDR1 is WNHNN and CDR2 is SYGVQD (reference sequence). V lost 4 bases and J 0 bases, leaving 6 bases between the germline ends. DNA of the CDR3: TGCGCCAGCAGTGGACAGTCTAACTATGGCTACACCTTC. Residues: CASSGQSNYGYTF.

This chain joins TRBV18 and TRBJ2-5; TRBD2 aligns across 15 bases. The V gene end was trimmed by 3 bases and the J gene end by 1 base; junction bases not matched to a gene: 9. This CDR3 contains 19 residues. Germline assignment: CDR1 KGHSH and CDR2 LQKENI. DNA for the CDR3: TGTGCCAGCTCACCGCCGACCGGGACTAGCGGGGGGCCCCAAGAGACCCAGTACTTC. Translating gives CASSPPTGTSGGPQETQYF.

The chain links TRBV11-2 to TRBJ2-5, with 9 bases aligning to TRBD2. V was clipped by 5 bases and J by 5 bases; unmatched bases: 12. The CDR3 contains 16 residues. Germline V gene sequence: CDR1 SGHAT, CDR2 FQNNGV. The CDR3 nucleotides are TGTGCCAGCAGCCTTGCAAGCGGGGGGCGCATGGAGACCCAGTACTTC. It encodes CASSLASGGRMETQYF.

V gene TRBV30 combines with J gene TRBJ1-5; D is ambiguous. The length of the CDR3 is 14 residues. Germline CDR1 reads GTSNPN; CDR2 reads SVGIG (reference sequence). CDR3 sequence: CAYRRGLGNQPQHF. The CDR3 region has the DNA TGTGCGTATCGACGAGGGCTGGGCAATCAGCCCCAGCATTTT.

The chain recombines TRBV27 with TRBJ1-5, with TRBD1 matching 7 bases. The CDR3 is 15 amino acids. Losses at the gene ends were 2 bases for V and 2 bases for J; bases not matched to a gene: 3. From germline, CDR1 is MNHEY and CDR2 SMNVEV (reference sequence). In DNA, the CDR3 is TGTGCCAGCAGTTTAAATCAGGGGGGCAATCAGCCCCAGCATTTT. This gives the protein CASSLNQGGNQPQHF.

The J gene is TRBJ2-1, the V gene TRBV6-1; 12 bases line up with TRBD2. After removal of 5 bases from V and 3 bases from J, the junction contained 2 bases not matched to a gene. The CDR3 spans 15 residues. Germline values: CDR1 MNHNS, CDR2 SASEGT. Here the CDR3 DNA reads TGTGCCAGCAGTAGGACTAGCGGGGACTACAATGAGCAGTTCTTC. Protein: CASSRTSGDYNEQFF.